The 25 T cell receptor beta chains given below trace back to one sample, sequenced in a study of blood T cell repertoires in COVID-19. Using immunoSEQ multiplex PCR, the repertoire was profiled, and TCRdb retains in-frame clones only, with some absent. This sample has about 130,000 clones; approximately 85% occur once, and the top ten carry approximately 4.3%. Material for sequencing was peripheral blood. These receptors all stem from a human donor in a cohort sampled during active COVID-19.

The gene calls are TRBV5-6 and TRBJ2-3, with 8 bases lining up with TRBD2. The CDR3 covers 16 residues. The germline CDR1 and CDR2 sequences are SGHDT and YYEEEE. V was clipped by 0 bases and J by 0 bases; unmatched bases: 3. The CDR3 DNA reads as TGTGCCAGCAGCTTGGCCTGGACTAGCAGCACAGATACGCAGTATTTT. Its translation: CASSLAWTSSTDTQYF.

This clone was found once. The chain employs TRBV9 and TRBJ2-5, with 12 bases aligning to TRBD2. The CDR3 consists of 18 residues. Looked up from germline, CDR1 is SGDLS and CDR2 is YYNGEE. Losses at the gene ends were 4 bases for V and 1 base for J; bases not matched to a gene: 11. CDR3 loop: CASSLGAGTSGLQETQYF. The CDR3 coding sequence is TGTGCCAGCAGCCTAGGGGCCGGGACTAGCGGGCTCCAAGAGACCCAGTACTTC. Full variable domain (remainder filled in from reference TRBV9 and TRBJ2-5): DSGVTQTPKHLITATGQRVTLRCSPRSGDLSVYWYQQSLDQGLQFLIQYYNGEERAKGNILERFSAQQFPDLHSELNLSSLELGDSALYFCASSLGAGTSGLQETQYFGPGTRLLVL.

The table lists this clone with a few counts. The junction departs from germline at one end; a sequencing error may be responsible. The J gene is TRBJ1-2, the V gene TRBV7-9; D gene unclear. The germline CDR1 and CDR2 sequences are SEHNR and FQNEAQ (reference sequence). The CDR3 spans 11 residues. The CDR3 sequence: CASSRPGNPEF. CDR3 bases: TGTGCCAGCAGCCGCCCGGGGAATCCCGAATTT.

The sample holds a few counts of this clone. The chain uses TRBV5-5 and TRBJ2-7; TRBD1 agrees at 7 bases. V gave up 3 bases and J gave up 5 bases; unmatched junction bases: 8. The germline V gene has CDR1 SGHKS and CDR2 YYEKEE (reference sequence). The CDR3 runs to 14 residues. CDR3 nucleotide sequence: TGTGCCAGCAGCTCCTCCGGGACAGCCGACGAGCAGTACGTC. It codes for CASSSSGTADEQYV.

The genes are TRBV5-1 and TRBJ2-5; D perhaps matches TRBD2 (6 bases). The germline CDR1 and CDR2 sequences are SGHRS and YFSETQ. The CDR3 is 14 amino acids. The V gene lost 2 bases and the J gene lost 2 bases, with 10 bases spanning the gap. The CDR3 nucleotides are TGCGCCAGCAGCTTCGCGGGGTTACAAGAGACCCAGTACTTC. Protein product: CASSFAGLQETQYF.

This chain joins TRBV5-1 and TRBJ2-1; 7 bases fit TRBD1. This CDR3 comprises 15 residues. The ends lost 7 bases at V and 1 base at J; junction bases unmatched: 8. Germline CDR1 reads SGHRS; CDR2 reads YFSETQ. CDR3 amino acids: CASVDRTESYNEQFF. As DNA, the CDR3 is TGCGCCAGCGTGGACAGGACCGAGTCCTACAATGAGCAGTTCTTC.

The J gene is TRBJ1-3, the V gene TRBV7-2; 8 bases align to TRBD1. Germline V gene lookup returns CDR1 SGHTA and CDR2 FQGNSA. This CDR3 has 13 residues. The trim removed 3 bases at V and 9 bases at J, leaving 4 bases unmatched. The CDR3 bases are TGTGCCAGCAGCTTTGATCAGGGGGCCACCATATATTTT. Translating gives CASSFDQGATIYF.

The rearrangement joins TRBV7-9 to TRBJ2-1; tentatively, D is TRBD1 (5 bases). The CDR3 runs to 14 residues. Trimming left V 1 base short and J 7 bases short, with 11 bases between. Germline CDR1 SEHNR, CDR2 FQNEAQ (reference sequence). Written as DNA, the CDR3 is TGTGCCAGCAGCTTAGTAGGGGCGAGGAATGAGCAGTTCTTC. Translated, it gives CASSLVGARNEQFF.

The chain couples TRBV6-5 to TRBJ1-1; no clear D gene. This CDR3 spans 13 amino acids. Trimming pared 6 bases from V and 3 bases from J, leaving 11 bases between. Germline V gene sequence: CDR1 MNHEY, CDR2 SVGAGI. The CDR3 sequence is CASSFGKDTEAFF. The DNA of the CDR3 is TGTGCCAGCAGCTTCGGGAAGGACACTGAAGCTTTCTTT.

DNA of the CDR3: TGCGCCAGCAGCTCCTATCGAGGTGTAGAGGAGACCCAGTACTTC. It is translated as CASSSYRGVEETQYF. The chain has TRBV4-3 and TRBJ2-5, with D unresolved. This CDR3 spans 15 amino acids. Germline V gene data show CDR1 as LGHNA and CDR2 as YSLEER. Trimming took off 5 bases at V and 5 bases at J, with 18 bases between the two ends.

This clone has a single count. This chain uses TRBV21-1 with TRBJ1-6; the table's D call, TRBD1, has no DNA check behind it. TRBV21-1 is termed a pseudogene. The CDR3 has 16 residues. CDR3 bases: TGTGCCAGCAGCGGGACATGGACAGGGCGCGTCTGGCCCCTCCACTTT. It is translated as CASSGTWTGRVWPLHF.

The chain recombines TRBV10-1 with TRBJ1-1, with 10 positions matching TRBD1. The J segment lost 8 bases and the V segment lost 2 bases, leaving 2 bases of the junction unmatched. Looked up from germline, CDR1 is WNHNN and CDR2 is SYGVQD (reference sequence). The CDR3 loop spans 13 amino acids. The DNA for the CDR3 is TGCGCCAGCAGTGAGGGGACAGGGGTCGAAGCTTTCTTT. It yields the protein CASSEGTGVEAFF.

The chain couples TRBV9 to TRBJ2-7; D ambiguous. CDR3 length: 14 residues. Looked up from germline, CDR1 is SGDLS and CDR2 is YYNGEE. Trimming cost V 0 bases and J 3 bases, with 10 bases left between them. In DNA form, the CDR3 reads TGTGCCAGCAGCGTAGTTCCCAGTTTCTACGAGCAGTACTTC. This sequence encodes CASSVVPSFYEQYF.

The J gene is TRBJ1-4, the V gene TRBV21-1; the table's D gene call, TRBD1, was not cross checked with the DNA. TRBV21-1 is deemed a pseudogene. CDR3 size: 17 residues. The CDR3 bases are TGTGCCAGCAGCCCCCTAGTAAGGACAGGGGTGAGGGAAAAACTGTTTTTT. Protein: CASSPLVRTGVREKLFF.

The gene calls are TRBV18 and TRBJ1-1; unclear D gene. Trimming removed 2 bases at V and 6 bases at J, with 7 bases between. Germline-derived CDR1 and CDR2 are KGHSH and LQKENI. The CDR3 length is 12 residues. The CDR3 DNA reads TGTGCCAGCTCACCAGAGGACTCTGAAGCTTTCTTT. Amino acid sequence: CASSPEDSEAFF.

The V and J genes are TRBV2 and TRBJ2-7; D remains unclear. In germline, CDR1 is SNHLY, CDR2 FYNNEI. The CDR3 covers 11 residues. The CDR3 nucleotides read TGTGCGACTGCTTTATCGTACGAGCAGTACTTC. This gives the protein CATALSYEQYF.

Concerning this clone: This CDR3 is also generated by other DNA sequences in the sample. The CDR3 loop reads CAWSRPGTANNQPQHF. The CDR3 nucleotides are TGTGCCTGGAGTCGACCCGGGACAGCCAACAATCAGCCCCAGCATTTT. The V call is TRBV30, the J call TRBJ1-5, with 7 bases matching TRBD1. With V trimmed by 2 bases and J by 3 bases, 10 bases remained unmatched. Germline lookup yields CDR1 GTSNPN and CDR2 SVGIG (reference sequence). The CDR3 has 16 residues.

The gene calls are TRBV5-1 and TRBJ2-5; 11 nucleotides agree with TRBD2. V lost 3 bases, J lost 3 bases, and 10 bases stayed unmatched. Germline-derived CDR1 and CDR2 are SGHRS and YFSETQ. The CDR3 length is 17 residues. Written as DNA, the CDR3 is TGCGCCAGCAGCTATGGGGATAGTAGCGGGAGGGAAGAGACCCAGTACTTC. Translation gives CASSYGDSSGREETQYF.

The rearrangement joins TRBV2 to TRBJ1-2, with D possibly matching TRBD1 (5 bases). This CDR3 contains 14 residues. Germline V lookup: CDR1 SNHLY, CDR2 FYNNEI. V lost 7 bases and J 4 bases, leaving 16 bases between the germline ends. The CDR3 DNA follows: TGTGCCAGCAATCAGGGAAGGGAGGGCTATGGCTACACCTTC. Translated, it gives CASNQGREGYGYTF.

The gene calls are TRBV10-3 and TRBJ1-1; weak D call: TRBD1 (5 bases). Trimming cost V 2 bases and J 6 bases, with 19 bases left between them. CDR1 and CDR2 from the germline V gene are ENHRY and SYGVKD. This CDR3 spans 16 amino acids. The CDR3 DNA reads TGTGCCATCAGTGAGCCCCAAGGAGGAGGGGCTTCTGAAGCTTTCTTT. Its protein product is CAISEPQGGGASEAFF.

This chain joins TRBV7-8 and TRBJ1-5, with 9 bases matching TRBD1. The CDR3 spans 15 residues. Germline V gene data show CDR1 as SGHVS and CDR2 as FQNEAQ. With 0 bases clipped from V and 9 bases from J, the junction kept 6 bases outside the gene matches. In nucleotides, the CDR3 is TGTGCCAGCAGCTTAGCGGACAGGGGTGGGGGGCCCCAGCATTTT. The encoded protein is CASSLADRGGGPQHF.

This CDR3 is CASSERDFTDTQYF. CDR3 nucleotide sequence: TGTGCCAGCAGTGAAAGGGACTTCACAGATACGCAGTATTTT. The chain has TRBV27 and TRBJ2-3, with D maybe TRBD2 (6 bases). Germline-derived CDR1 and CDR2 are MNHEY and SMNVEV (reference sequence). V was cut by 5 bases and J by 2 bases, with 11 bases left in between. This CDR3 has 14 residues.

This chain uses TRBV9 with TRBJ1-1; D is perhaps TRBD1 (5 bases). V shed 0 bases and J shed 0 bases, with 15 bases lying between them. This CDR3 spans 17 amino acids. Germline V gene lookup returns CDR1 SGDLS and CDR2 YYNGEE. The CDR3 reads CASSVGSRQGLNTEAFF. CDR3 DNA sequence: TGTGCCAGCAGCGTAGGGAGTCGGCAGGGTTTGAACACTGAAGCTTTCTTT.

The chain carries TRBV11-2 and TRBJ2-5; possibly TRBD2 for D (6 bases). Germline CDR1 reads SGHAT; CDR2 reads FQNNGV. V was trimmed by 2 bases and J by 2 bases, leaving 18 bases between them. The CDR3 has 17 amino acids. CDR3 loop: CASSLYTTRIGQETQYF. CDR3 bases: TGTGCCAGCAGCTTATACACGACTAGGATTGGGCAAGAGACCCAGTACTTC.

The chain uses TRBV18 and TRBJ2-1, with 7 bases lining up with TRBD2. After removal of 2 bases from V and 12 bases from J, the junction contained 1 base not matched to a gene. The CDR3 has 11 residues. CDR1 and CDR2 from the germline V gene are KGHSH and LQKENI. The CDR3 coding sequence is TGTGCCAGCTCACCAGGGGAGGGGCAGTTCTTC. It is translated as CASSPGEGQFF.